The 10 T cell receptor beta chains reported below all come from one sample, sequenced in a study of T cells in pancreatic ductal adenocarcinoma. Surgery without prior neoadjuvant therapy was the treatment of the selected pancreatic ductal adenocarcinoma patients. Only in-frame clones appear in the TCRdb table, and some are missing; sequencing was by immunoSEQ multiplex PCR. The table lists approximately 97,000 clones, 90% to 95% of them singletons, with roughly 3% in the top ten. Sequenced sample: PBMCs. The receptors stem from a human donor with pancreatic ductal adenocarcinoma.

The chain carries TRBV5-4 and TRBJ2-5; D ambiguous. The ends were cut back, 5 bases at V and 3 bases at J, with 20 bases in the middle. The CDR3 extends over 16 amino acids. Germline CDR1 SGHNT, CDR2 YYREEE (reference sequence). The chain's CDR3 is CASSRQFAFDKETQYF. The DNA for the CDR3 is TGTGCCAGCAGTCGGCAGTTCGCCTTTGACAAAGAGACCCAGTACTTC.

The V and J genes are TRBV5-4 and TRBJ2-2; the D is unclear. CDR3 size: 14 residues. V lost 4 bases and J 1 base, leaving 8 bases between the germline ends. Germline V lookup: CDR1 SGHNT, CDR2 YYREEE (reference sequence). DNA of the CDR3: TGTGCCAGCAGCCGTGCAGGGAACACCGGGGAGCTGTTTTTT. This encodes CASSRAGNTGELFF.

This clone has only a few counts. V and J are TRBV2 and TRBJ2-5; 12 bases line up with TRBD2. CDR3 size: 16 residues. CDR1 is SNHLY, CDR2 FYNNEI, per germline. J gave up 1 base and V 7 bases, and 7 bases lay outside the gene matches. The CDR3 DNA is TGTGCCAGCAAACGCTCTAGCGGGAGGGCCCAAGAGACCCAGTACTTC. This encodes CASKRSSGRAQETQYF.

The V gene is TRBV7-7, the J gene TRBJ2-5; TRBD2 is a possible D gene (6 bases). In germline, CDR1 is SSHAT, CDR2 FNYEAQ (reference sequence). This CDR3 is built from 14 residues. Trimming took 4 bases from V and 2 from J, leaving 11 bases between them. Here the CDR3 reads CASSSGLLQETQYF. The CDR3, as DNA: TGTGCCAGCAGCTCGGGACTGCTTCAAGAGACCCAGTACTTC.

This rearrangement joins TRBV4-2 to TRBJ2-2, with D perhaps matching TRBD1 (6 bases). The CDR3 has 16 residues. The V end lost 7 bases, the J end lost 1 base, and 16 bases lay between the germline ends. The germline CDR1 and CDR2 sequences are LGHNA and YNFKEQ. CDR3 nucleotide sequence: TGTGCCAGCACCACAGAACAGGGCTTGAACACCGGGGAGCTGTTTTTT. It yields the protein CASTTEQGLNTGELFF.

The chain has TRBV10-2 and TRBJ2-3, with TRBD2 matching 12 bases. The CDR3 length is 16 residues. Germline loops: CDR1 WSHSY, CDR2 SAAADI. Unmatched junction bases numbered 1, after V lost 3 bases and J lost 0 bases. This CDR3 is CASSDGLAGSTDTQYF. The DNA for the CDR3 is TGCGCCAGCAGTGATGGACTAGCGGGAAGCACAGATACGCAGTATTTT.

For this clone: The same CDR3 can be traced to other DNA sequences in this sample. The V and J genes are TRBV10-3 and TRBJ1-5; perhaps TRBD1 as D (5 bases). CDR3 length: 14 amino acids. The germline V gene encodes CDR1 ENHRY and CDR2 SYGVKD. Between the trimmed V and J ends, which lost 6 bases and 4 bases, there was a span of 13 bases. Written as DNA, the CDR3 is TGTGCCATCAGATCGTCCGGGGGAAATCAGCCCCAGCATTTT. Amino acids: CAIRSSGGNQPQHF.

As to this clone: Other DNA sequences within the sample encode an identical CDR3. The CDR3 nucleotides read TGTGCCAGCAGCTTGCAGGGAGGTGAGACCCAGTACTTC. Protein sequence: CASSLQGGETQYF. This chain connects TRBV5-4 to TRBJ2-5; TRBD2 might be the D (6 bases). The CDR3 sequence is 13 residues long. Trimming removed 1 base at V and 5 bases at J, with 9 bases between. The germline CDR1 and CDR2 sequences are SGHNT and YYREEE (reference sequence). The entire variable domain, with the rest obtained from reference TRBV5-4 and TRBJ2-5, is as follows: ETGVTQSPTHLIKTRGQQVTLRCSSQSGHNTVSWYQQALGQGPQFIFQYYREEENGRGNFPPRFSGLQFPNYSSELNVNALELDDSALYLCASSLQGGETQYFGPGTRLLVL.

In this sample, this clone turned up once. V gene TRBV5-1 combines with J gene TRBJ2-7, with TRBD1 as a possible D gene (6 bases). Germline V gene lookup returns CDR1 SGHRS and CDR2 YFSETQ. V was trimmed by 4 bases and J by 4 bases, leaving 9 bases between them. This CDR3 spans 12 amino acids. The CDR3 sequence is CASSTGQYEQYF. CDR3 coding DNA: TGCGCCAGCAGCACTGGACAGTACGAGCAGTACTTC.

The chain combines TRBV28 with TRBJ1-5; 7 bases align to TRBD1. Germline values: CDR1 MDHEN, CDR2 SYDVKM. The length of the CDR3 is 14 residues. V shed 4 bases and J 6 bases; nucleotides not matched to a gene: 6. The CDR3 coding sequence is TGTGCCAGCAGTTCGACAGGGTTGGTTCAGCCCCAGCATTTT. It encodes CASSSTGLVQPQHF. Using reference TRBV28 and TRBJ1-5 for the parts outside the CDR3, the full variable domain is DVKVTQSSRYLVKRTGEKVFLECVQDMDHENMFWYRQDPGLGLRLIYFSYDVKMKEKGDIPEGYSVSREKKERFSLILESASTNQTSMYLCASSSTGLVQPQHFGDGTRLSIL.